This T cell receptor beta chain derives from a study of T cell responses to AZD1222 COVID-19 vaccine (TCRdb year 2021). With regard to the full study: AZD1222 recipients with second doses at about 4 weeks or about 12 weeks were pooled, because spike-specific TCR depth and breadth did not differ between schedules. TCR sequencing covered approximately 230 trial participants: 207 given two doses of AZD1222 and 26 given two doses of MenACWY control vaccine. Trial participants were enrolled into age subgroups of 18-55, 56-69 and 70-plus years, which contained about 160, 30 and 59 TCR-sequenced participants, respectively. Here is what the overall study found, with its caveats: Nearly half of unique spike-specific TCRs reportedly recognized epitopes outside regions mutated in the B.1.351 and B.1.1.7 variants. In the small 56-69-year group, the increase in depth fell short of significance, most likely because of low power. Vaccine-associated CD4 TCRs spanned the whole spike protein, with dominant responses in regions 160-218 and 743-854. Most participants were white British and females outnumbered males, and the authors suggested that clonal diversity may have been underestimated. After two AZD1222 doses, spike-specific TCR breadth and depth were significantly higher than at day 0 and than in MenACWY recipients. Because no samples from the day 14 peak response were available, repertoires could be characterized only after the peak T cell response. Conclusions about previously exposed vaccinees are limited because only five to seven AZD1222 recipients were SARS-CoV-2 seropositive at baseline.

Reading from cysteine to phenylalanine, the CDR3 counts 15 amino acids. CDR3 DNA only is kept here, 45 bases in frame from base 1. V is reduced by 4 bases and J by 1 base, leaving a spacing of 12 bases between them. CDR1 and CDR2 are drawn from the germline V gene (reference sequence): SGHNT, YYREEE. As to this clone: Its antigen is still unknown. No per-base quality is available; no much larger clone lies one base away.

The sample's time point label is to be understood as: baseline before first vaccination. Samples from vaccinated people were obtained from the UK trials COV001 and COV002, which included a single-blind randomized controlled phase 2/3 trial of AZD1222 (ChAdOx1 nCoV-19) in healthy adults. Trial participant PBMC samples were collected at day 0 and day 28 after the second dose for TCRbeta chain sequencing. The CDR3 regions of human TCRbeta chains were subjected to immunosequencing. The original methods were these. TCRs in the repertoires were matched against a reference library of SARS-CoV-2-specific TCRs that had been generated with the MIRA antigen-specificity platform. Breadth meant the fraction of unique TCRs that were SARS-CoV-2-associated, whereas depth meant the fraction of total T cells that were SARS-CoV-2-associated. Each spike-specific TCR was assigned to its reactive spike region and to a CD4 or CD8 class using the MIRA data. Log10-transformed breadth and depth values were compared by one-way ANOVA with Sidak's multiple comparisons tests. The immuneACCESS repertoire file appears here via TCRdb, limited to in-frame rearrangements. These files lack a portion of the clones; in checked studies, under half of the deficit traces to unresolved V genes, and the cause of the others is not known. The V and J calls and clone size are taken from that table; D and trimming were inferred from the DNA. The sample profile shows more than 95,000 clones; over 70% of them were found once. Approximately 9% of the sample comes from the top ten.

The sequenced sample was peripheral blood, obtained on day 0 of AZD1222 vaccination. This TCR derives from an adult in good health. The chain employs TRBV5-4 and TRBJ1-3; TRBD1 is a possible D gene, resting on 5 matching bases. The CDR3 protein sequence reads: CASSLRGVSGNTIYF. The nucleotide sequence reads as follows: TGTGCCAGCAGCCTCCGGGGGGTATCTGGAAACACCATATATTTT.